A selection of T cell receptor beta chains follows, all from one sample in a study of graft-versus-host responses after intestinal transplantation. TCRdb's copy holds only in-frame clones and misses some; the assay was immunoSEQ multiplex PCR. The table has over 15,000 clones, around 70% seen once. The sequencing used ileum tissue, collected 14 days after transplant. These receptors all stem from a human patient who received an intestinal transplant, so some T cells may come from the graft donor. The CDR3 runs from the conserved cysteine through the conserved F or W. Each record gives: V gene, J gene, CDR3 protein.

>TRBV18|TRBJ2-3
CASSPLTGRLGDTQYF
>TRBV18|TRBJ1-1
CASSLFDPSVGNTEAFF
>TRBV5-4|TRBJ2-7
CASSYGPEQYF
>TRBV7-9|TRBJ2-1
CASSLAPRNEQFF
>TRBV7-9|TRBJ2-4
CASSLEGEGNIQYF
>TRBV6-5|TRBJ2-7
CASSYSGTSFYEQYF
>TRBV19|TRBJ1-2
CASSIVPGSGYTF
>TRBV29-1|TRBJ2-2
CSVGGQGGTGELFF
>TRBV7-9|TRBJ1-2
CASSEGGYGYTF
>TRBV9|TRBJ1-3
CASSVEQPFSGNTIYF
>TRBV6-5|TRBJ2-3
CASSYSGGAGDTQYF
>TRBV30|TRBJ1-1
CAWSALNTEAFF
>TRBV4-1|TRBJ2-5
CASSLGRNQETQYF
>TRBV28|TRBJ2-2
CAVPSAGELFF
>TRBV7-8|TRBJ2-1
CASSLDEQFF
>TRBV10-3|TRBJ1-2
CAIKDREEIYGYTF
>TRBV30|TRBJ1-1
CARNGPGALAEAFF
>TRBV6-1|TRBJ2-1
CASSDPSGRDYNEQFF
>TRBV5-1|TRBJ2-2
CASSLYGTGELFF
>TRBV5-1|TRBJ2-7
CASSFRDRGREQYF
>TRBV7-2|TRBJ2-7
CASSLGTSGGEQYF
>TRBV6-6|TRBJ1-2
CASSFYRDRIGYTF
>TRBV7-9|TRBJ1-4
CASSPILGNKLFF
>TRBV2|TRBJ2-7
CASRNLYEQYF
>TRBV6-6|TRBJ1-5
CASSYSGTGTGGPQHF
>TRBV4-1|TRBJ2-7
CASGPSGGVEQYF
>TRBV4-1|TRBJ2-1
CASSQDGFINEQFF
>TRBV2|TRBJ2-1
CASSTDRVSYNEQFF
>TRBV9|TRBJ2-3
CASSVNAGRGGQYF
>TRBV6-5|TRBJ2-3
CASSYFLAGGAQYF
>TRBV2|TRBJ2-7
CASNRDRGLYEQYF
>TRBV10-3|TRBJ2-2
CATRGGSITGELFF
>TRBV7-3|TRBJ2-7
CASSSNSGGPTEQYF
>TRBV19|TRBJ1-2
CASSIGTKGYTF
>TRBV19|TRBJ2-3
CASSMTSGTDTQYF
>TRBV9|TRBJ2-3
CASSVDEGGRTDTQYF
>TRBV7-3|TRBJ2-3
CASSFGGIRDTQYF
>TRBV7-3|TRBJ1-2
CASSLGTGAFYGYTF
>TRBV5-1|TRBJ1-4
CASSAVAGGLEKLFF
>TRBV5-1|TRBJ2-5
CASSSNSYQETQYF
>TRBV4-2|TRBJ2-7
CASSQGRLAGVSDYEQYF
>TRBV13|TRBJ1-1
CASSLGGHTEAFF